This T cell receptor beta chain was sequenced in a study of blood T cell repertoires in COVID-19. Generated by immunoSEQ multiplex PCR, the TCRdb table keeps only in-frame clones and is missing some. The data show 330,000 or so clones, over 80% seen once. The TCR originated in a man aged 25-45 years with COVID-19, enrolled during active disease. The material sequenced was peripheral blood.

CDR3 bases: TGTGCCACCAGCAGAGACCGCTCTGGGGCCAACGTCCTGACTTTC. Protein product: CATSRDRSGANVLTF. The chain employs TRBV15 and TRBJ2-6; D remains unclear. V gave up 0 bases and J gave up 0 bases, with 3 bases separating them. The CDR3 totals 15 residues. Germline V lookup: CDR1 LNHNV, CDR2 YYDKDF (reference sequence). The full variable domain, its missing parts supplied by reference TRBV15 and TRBJ2-6, is DAMVIQNPRYQVTQFGKPVTLSCSQTLNHNVMYWYQQKSSQAPKLLFHYYDKDFNNEADTPDNFQSRRPNTSFCFLDIRSPGLGDTAMYLCATSRDRSGANVLTFGAGSRLTVL.